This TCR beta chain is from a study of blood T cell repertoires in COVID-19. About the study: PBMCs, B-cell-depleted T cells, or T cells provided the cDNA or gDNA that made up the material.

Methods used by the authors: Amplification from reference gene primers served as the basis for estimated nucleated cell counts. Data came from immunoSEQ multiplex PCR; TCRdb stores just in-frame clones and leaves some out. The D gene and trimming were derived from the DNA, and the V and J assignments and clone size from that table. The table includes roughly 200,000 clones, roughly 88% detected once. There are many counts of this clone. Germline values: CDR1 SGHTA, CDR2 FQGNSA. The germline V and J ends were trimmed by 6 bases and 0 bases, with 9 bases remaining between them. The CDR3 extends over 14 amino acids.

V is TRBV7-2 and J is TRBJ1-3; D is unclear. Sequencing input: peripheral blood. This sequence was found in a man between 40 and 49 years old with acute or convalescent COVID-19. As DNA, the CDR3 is TGTGCCAGCAGTCCGGGTGGCTCTGGAAACACCATATATTTT. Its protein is CASSPGGSGNTIYF. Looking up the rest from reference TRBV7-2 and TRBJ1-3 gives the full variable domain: GAGVSQSPSNKVTEKGKDVELRCDPISGHTALYWYRQSLGQGLEFLIYFQGNSAPDKSGLPSDRFSAERTGGSVSTLTIQRTQQEDSAVYLCASSPGGSGNTIYFGEGSWLTVV.